A single TCR beta chain is shown here with its context. This record belongs to a study of blood T cell repertoires in COVID-19. The wider study: The study drew acute and convalescent COVID-19 samples from the United States, Italy and Spain. In each case, the material was cDNA or gDNA derived from T cells, B-cell-depleted T cells, or PBMCs.

Authors' analysis steps: Amplification with reference gene primers provided the estimates of nucleated cell counts. Here immunoSEQ multiplex PCR was the method, and the copy in TCRdb shows in-frame clones only, minus some. Clone size and the V and J calls come from that table; the DNA yielded D and trimming. The sample shows approximately 100,000 clones, 80% to 90% of them seen only once. The germline V and J ends were trimmed by 6 bases and 2 bases, with 14 bases remaining between them. The CDR3 totals 14 residues. Germline V lookup: CDR1 SNHLY, CDR2 FYNNEI. The chain employs TRBV2 and TRBJ2-7, with D tentatively TRBD1 (6 bases). The specimen was peripheral blood. The TCR originated in a human donor with acute or convalescent COVID-19. The donor label of this sample is uncertain. The CDR3 sequence: CASRGTGTPYEQYF. The CDR3 DNA sequence: TGTGCCAGCAGGGGCACCGGGACACCCTACGAGCAGTACTTC.